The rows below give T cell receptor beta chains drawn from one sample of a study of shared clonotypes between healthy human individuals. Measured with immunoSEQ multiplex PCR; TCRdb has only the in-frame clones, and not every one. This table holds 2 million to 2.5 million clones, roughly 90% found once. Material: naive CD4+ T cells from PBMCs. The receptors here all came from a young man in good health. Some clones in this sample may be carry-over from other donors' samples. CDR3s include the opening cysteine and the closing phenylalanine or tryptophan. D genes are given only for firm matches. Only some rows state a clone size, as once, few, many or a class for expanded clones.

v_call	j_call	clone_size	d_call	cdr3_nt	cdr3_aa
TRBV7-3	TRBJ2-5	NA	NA	TGTGCCAGCAGCCCGCGGGCCTCAAGCCGCCAAGAGACCCAGTACTTC	CASSPRASSRQETQYF
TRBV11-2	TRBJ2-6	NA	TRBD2	TGTGCCAGCAGCTCCCACGTAGCGGGGAGGCTAGCTGGGGCCAACGTCCTGACTTTC	CASSSHVAGRLAGANVLTF
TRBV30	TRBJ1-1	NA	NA	TGTGCCTGGAGGGGACCGTTGAACACTGAAGCTTTCTTT	CAWRGPLNTEAFF
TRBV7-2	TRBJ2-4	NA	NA	TGTGCCAGCAGTTTAGCGGTACCAGCCAAAAACATTCAGTACTTC	CASSLAVPAKNIQYF
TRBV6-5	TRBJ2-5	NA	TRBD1	TGTGCCAGCAGTTACTCGACAGGGATGAAGACCCAGTACTTC	CASSYSTGMKTQYF
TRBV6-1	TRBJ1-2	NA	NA	TGTGCCAGCATAAAGACACGAGAAGTTGGCTACACCTTC	CASIKTREVGYTF
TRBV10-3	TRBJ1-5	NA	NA	TGTGCCATCAGTGAACAGGGCTCTGTAAGCAATCAGCCCCAGCATTTT	CAISEQGSVSNQPQHF
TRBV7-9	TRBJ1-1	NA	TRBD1	TGTGCCAGCAGCTTCGGGCAGGGGGATTTAGAAGCTTTCTTT	CASSFGQGDLEAFF
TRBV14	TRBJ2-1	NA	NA	TGTGCCAGCAGCCAAACCTCAGGGGGAGGTCATGAGCAGTTCTTC	CASSQTSGGGHEQFF
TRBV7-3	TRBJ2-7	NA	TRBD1	TGTGCCAGCAGCGCCAGGGGGCTAGGGGGATACGAGCAGTACTTC	CASSARGLGGYEQYF
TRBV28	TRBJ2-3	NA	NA	TGTGCCAGCGGTCAGGGAAGATCAGATACGCAGTATTTT	CASGQGRSDTQYF
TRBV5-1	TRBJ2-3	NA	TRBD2	TGCGCCAGCAGCTTAGACGGGACTAGCGGGAGAACAGATACGCAGTATTTT	CASSLDGTSGRTDTQYF
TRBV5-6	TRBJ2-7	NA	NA	TGTGCCAGCAGCTTTAGGATGGCTAGCGCCTACGAGCAGTACTTC	CASSFRMASAYEQYF
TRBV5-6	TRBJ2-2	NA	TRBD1	TGTGCCAGCAGCTTGGTTCTTACGGGACAGGGGAACACCGGGGAGCTGTTTTTT	CASSLVLTGQGNTGELFF
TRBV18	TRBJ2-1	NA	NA	TGTGCCAGCTCACCACCTATCGGAGGGGACGAGCAGTTCTTC	CASSPPIGGDEQFF
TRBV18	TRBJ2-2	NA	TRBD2	TGTGCCAGCTCATGGCTAGCGGGGCTCACCGGGGAGCTGTTTTTT	CASSWLAGLTGELFF
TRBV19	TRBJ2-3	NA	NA	TGTGCCAGTAGGGTGGGGCCAGGGCGCACAGATACGCAGTATTTT	CASRVGPGRTDTQYF
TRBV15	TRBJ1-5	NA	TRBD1	TGTGCCACCAGCAGGGGAGTTGTCAGGGGGCCTTTGGAGCCCCAGCATTTT	CATSRGVVRGPLEPQHF
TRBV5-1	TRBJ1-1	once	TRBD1	TGCGCCAGCAGCTCGGACACGTCCAGGGGGACTGAAGCTTTCTTT	CASSSDTSRGTEAFF
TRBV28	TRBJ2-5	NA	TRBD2	TGTGCCAGCAGTTTAGCGGGAGGGCGGGAGACCCAGTACTTC	CASSLAGGRETQYF
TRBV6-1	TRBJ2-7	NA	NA	TGTGCCAGCCTAAACGGTAGTAAATTTTCGTACGAGCAGTACTTC	CASLNGSKFSYEQYF
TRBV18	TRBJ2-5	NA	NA	TGTGCCAGCTCACCAGGATCAATCGGGTTGGGAGAGACCCAGTACTTC	CASSPGSIGLGETQYF
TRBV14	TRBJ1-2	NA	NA	TGTGCCAGCAGCCAAGAAGCAGGACGTGGATACACCTTC	CASSQEAGRGYTF